The clone carrying this TCR beta chain was found many times. The sample belongs to a study of neurological immune-mediated disorders. In TCRdb, the 5' RACE reads were re-called with MiXCR into one record per CDR3 protein. Of tens of thousands of distinct CDR3 sequences listed, 4.3% are singletons. The CDR3 runs to 19 residues. V shed 1 base and J shed 0 bases, with 20 bases lying between them. Germline values: CDR1 SGHRS, CDR2 YFSETQ. The time point: longitudinal time-point 3. The receptor was isolated from an older woman with multiple sclerosis. Source material: PBMCs. This chain links TRBV5-1 with TRBJ2-1, with D possibly matching TRBD2 (6 bases). CDR3 region: CASSLRQGKIGSSYNEQFF. In DNA form, the CDR3 reads TGCGCCAGCAGCTTGCGGCAGGGTAAAATCGGGAGCTCCTACAATGAGCAGTTCTTC.